This T cell receptor (beta chain) was sequenced for a study of cytomegalovirus exposure and HLA in healthy donors. Study information: As an earlier analysis found, some 170 million T cells yielded fewer than 130 million unique TCR beta sequences. The study's findings and limits: With high specificity and sensitivity, the classifier reportedly diagnosed cytomegalovirus status. HLA restriction was apparent for most CMV-associated TCR beta chains in a later analysis. Earlier analysis yielded a pattern in which most TCR beta V segments were productive about 87% or about 30% of the time.

As for this clone: Its specificity is unknown.

Germline values: CDR1 SGHNT, CDR2 YYREEE (reference sequence). V lost 5 bases to trimming and J lost 0 bases; unmatched junction nucleotides: 8. The CDR3 length is 16 residues. 13 Jbeta primers and 60 Vbeta primers were used for the PCR. Sequencing was performed with immunoSEQ multiplex PCR; in TCRdb, only in-frame clones are kept and a portion is missing. The profile covers over 90,000 clones, with 55% to 75% appearing a single time and roughly 3.2% taken by the ten largest. The sequencing sample was made of PBMCs. J is TRBJ2-3 and V is TRBV5-4; 8 nucleotides align to TRBD1. The source of this sequence is a man aged 60 to 75 in good health and CMV-seronegative. The CDR3 loop reads CASSPTRTGSTDTQYF. CDR3 coding DNA: TGTGCCAGCAGTCCCACACGGACAGGGAGCACAGATACGCAGTATTTT.